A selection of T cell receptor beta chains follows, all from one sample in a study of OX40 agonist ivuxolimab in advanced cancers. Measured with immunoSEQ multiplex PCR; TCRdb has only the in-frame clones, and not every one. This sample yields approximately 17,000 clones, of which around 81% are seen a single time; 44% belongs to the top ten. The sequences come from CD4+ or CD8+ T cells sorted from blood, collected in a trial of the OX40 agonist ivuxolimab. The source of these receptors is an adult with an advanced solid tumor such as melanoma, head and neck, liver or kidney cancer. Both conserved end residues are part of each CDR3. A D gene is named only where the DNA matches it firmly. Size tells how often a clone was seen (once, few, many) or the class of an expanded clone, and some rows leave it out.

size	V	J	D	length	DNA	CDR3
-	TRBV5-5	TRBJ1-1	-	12	TGTGCCAGCAGCTTACTAGGGGCTGAAGCTTTCTTT	CASSLLGAEAFF
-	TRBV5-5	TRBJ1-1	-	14	TGTGCCAGCAGCTTGGGGGAGGGGAGCACTGAAGCTTTCTTT	CASSLGEGSTEAFF
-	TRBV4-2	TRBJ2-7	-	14	TGTGCCAGCAGTAATAAAGGGGGGGCGTCCGAGCAGTACTTC	CASSNKGGASEQYF
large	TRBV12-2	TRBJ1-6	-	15	TGTGCAAGTCGCTTAGTTATCGACAGATATTCACCCCTCCACTTT	CASRLVIDRYSPLHF
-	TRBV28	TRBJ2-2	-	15	TGTGCCAGCAGTTTACTTACAGGGAACACCGGGGAGCTGTTTTTT	CASSLLTGNTGELFF
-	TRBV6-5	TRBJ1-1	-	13	TGTGCCACTAGGTCTATGGCTTACACTGAAGCTTTCTTT	CATRSMAYTEAFF
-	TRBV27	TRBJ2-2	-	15	TGTGCCAGCAGCTATTCGTACTCTGACACCGGGGAGCTGTTTTTT	CASSYSYSDTGELFF
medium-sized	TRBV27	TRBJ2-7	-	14	TGTGCCAGCAGCAATAGTCCGGACAGCTCGGAGCAGTACTTC	CASSNSPDSSEQYF
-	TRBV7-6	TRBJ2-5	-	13	TGTGCCAGCAGCTTAAGCGGGCAAGAGACCCAGTACTTC	CASSLSGQETQYF
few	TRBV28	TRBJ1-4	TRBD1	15	TGTGCCAGCAGTATAGAGGGACAGGGGAATGAAAAACTGTTTTTT	CASSIEGQGNEKLFF
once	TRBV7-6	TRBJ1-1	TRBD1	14	TGTGCCAGCAGCACGACAGGGCCCAACACTGAAGCTTTCTTT	CASSTTGPNTEAFF
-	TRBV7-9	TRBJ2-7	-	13	TGTGCCAGCAGCTTACCCGGAGCCTACGAGCAGTACTTC	CASSLPGAYEQYF
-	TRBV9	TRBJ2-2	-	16	TGTGCCAGCAGCCTTCCCCTTGTGGGGAACACCGGGGAGCTGTTTTTT	CASSLPLVGNTGELFF
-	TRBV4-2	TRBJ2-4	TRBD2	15	TGTGCCAGCAGCCCGCTTAGCGGGGGGAAAAACATTCAGTACTTC	CASSPLSGGKNIQYF
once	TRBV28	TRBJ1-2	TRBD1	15	TGTGCCAGCAGCTACAGGACAGGGGGTAGCTATGGCTACACCTTC	CASSYRTGGSYGYTF
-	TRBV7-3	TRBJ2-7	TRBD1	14	TGTGCCAGCAGGTCCGGGACAGGGGCCTACGAGCAGTACTTC	CASRSGTGAYEQYF
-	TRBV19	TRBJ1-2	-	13	TGTGCCAGTAGTGATTTCCCGTCCTATGGCTACACCTTC	CASSDFPSYGYTF
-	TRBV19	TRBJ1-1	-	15	TGTGCCAGTAGTATAGATGTCAGGATGGGCACTGAAGCTTTCTTT	CASSIDVRMGTEAFF
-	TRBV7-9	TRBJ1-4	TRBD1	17	TGTGCCAGCAGCTTATCGTACGGGACAGGACTTAATGAAAAACTGTTTTTT	CASSLSYGTGLNEKLFF
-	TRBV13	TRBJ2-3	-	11	TGTGCCAGCAGCCATTCAGATACGCAGTATTTT	CASSHSDTQYF
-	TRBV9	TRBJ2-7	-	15	TGTGCCAGCAGCGCCCACACTCACCCGGAATACGAGCAGTACTTC	CASSAHTHPEYEQYF
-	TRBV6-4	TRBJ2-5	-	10	TGTGCCAGCAGTCAAGAGACCCAGTACTTC	CASSQETQYF
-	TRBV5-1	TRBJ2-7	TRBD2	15	TGCGCCAGCAGCTTAAGCGGGGGGCCCTCCTACGAGCAGTACTTC	CASSLSGGPSYEQYF
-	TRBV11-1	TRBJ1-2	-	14	TGTGCCAGCAGCTCACCCGACAGGAGCTATGGCTACACCTTC	CASSSPDRSYGYTF
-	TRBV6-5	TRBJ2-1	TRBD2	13	TGTGCCAGCAGTTCGGGACTAGCGTATGAGCAGTTCTTC	CASSSGLAYEQFF
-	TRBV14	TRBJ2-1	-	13	TGTGCCAGCAGCCAAGATTTATACAATGAGCAGTTCTTC	CASSQDLYNEQFF
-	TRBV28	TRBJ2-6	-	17	TGTGCCAGCAGTTTACTTCTATACAGCTCTGGGGCCAACGTCCTGACTTTC	CASSLLLYSSGANVLTF
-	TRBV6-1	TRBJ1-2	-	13	TGTGCCAGCAGTGAAGAGGGATACTATGGCTACACCTTC	CASSEEGYYGYTF
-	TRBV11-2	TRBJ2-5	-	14	TGTGCCAGCAGCTTAACAGTTGGGCAAGAGACCCAGTACTTC	CASSLTVGQETQYF
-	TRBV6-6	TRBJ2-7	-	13	TGTGCCAGCAGCGATTCGGGGGCCTACGAGCAGTACTTC	CASSDSGAYEQYF
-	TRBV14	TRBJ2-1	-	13	TGTGCCAGCAGCCTGTACCGGACGGACGAGCAGTTCTTC	CASSLYRTDEQFF
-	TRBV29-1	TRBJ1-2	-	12	TGCAGCGCGGCCGGACGGAACTATGGCTACACCTTC	CSAAGRNYGYTF
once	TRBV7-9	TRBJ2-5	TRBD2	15	TGTGCCAGCAGCCAGAGCGGGGGGGGCCAAGAGACCCAGTACTTC	CASSQSGGGQETQYF
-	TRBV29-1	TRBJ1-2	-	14	TGCAGCGTCCCGGGGGATCCACCTAACTATGGCTACACCTTC	CSVPGDPPNYGYTF
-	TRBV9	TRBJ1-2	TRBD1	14	TGTGCCAGCAGCGTTTCGGACAGGGACTATGGCTACACCTTC	CASSVSDRDYGYTF
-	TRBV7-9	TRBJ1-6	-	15	TGTGCCAGCAGCTTAGCTCCAGCCGGAACTATACCCCTCCACTTT	CASSLAPAGTIPLHF
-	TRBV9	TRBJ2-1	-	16	TGTGCCAGCAGCGTAGGGTTGGGGAGCTCCTACAATGAGCAGTTCTTC	CASSVGLGSSYNEQFF
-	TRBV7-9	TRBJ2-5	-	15	TGTGCCAGCAGCTTGGGGCGGGGACCCCAAGAGACCCAGTACTTC	CASSLGRGPQETQYF
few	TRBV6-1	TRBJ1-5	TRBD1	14	TGTGCCAGCGACTACAGGGGCAGCAATCAGCCCCAGCATTTT	CASDYRGSNQPQHF
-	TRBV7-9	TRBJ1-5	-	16	TGTGCCAGCAGCTCCGGACCTGACGGAAGGGGTCAGCCCCAGCATTTT	CASSSGPDGRGQPQHF
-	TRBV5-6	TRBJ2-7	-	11	TGTGCCAGCAGCCTGCTGGACGAGCAGTACTTC	CASSLLDEQYF
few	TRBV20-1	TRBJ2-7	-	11	TGCAGTGCCATAAGTGGCACCTCGAGTACCTTC	CSAISGTSSTF
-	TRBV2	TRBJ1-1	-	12	TGTGCCAGCATGGGTTGGGGCACTGAAGCTTTCTTT	CASMGWGTEAFF
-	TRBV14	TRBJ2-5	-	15	TGTGCCAGCAGCCAATTTGGGTCAGGTTCGGAGACCCAGTACTTC	CASSQFGSGSETQYF
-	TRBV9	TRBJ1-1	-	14	TGTGCCAGCAGCGTAGGTCAGGGGCTGGCTGAAGCTTTCTTT	CASSVGQGLAEAFF